The 20 T cell receptor beta chains below come from one sample, sequenced in a study of T cell repertoires and Cas9 in healthy adults (dated by TCRdb to 2017 to 2018). Library generation was performed with the immunoSEQ multiplex PCR assay. Imported from immuneACCESS, the table was reduced by TCRdb to in-frame sequences with V and J called. These copies leave out some clones; in studies compared against another copy, an unresolved V gene accounts for under half, and the cause of the remainder is not known. The sample table records about 20,000 clones; about 89% of these occur just once. The biggest ten clones account for under 2% of the sample. The source material was CD4+ effector T cells (CD127+, CD25-, CD137-, CD154-) from PBMCs; culture status not recorded. The receptors here all came from a human donor in good health.

The chain links TRBV28 to TRBJ1-1; TRBD1 might be the D (6 bases). The CDR3 has 14 amino acids. V shed 4 bases and J shed 3 bases, with 12 bases lying between them. Germline loops: CDR1 MDHEN, CDR2 SYDVKM. The CDR3 spells CASSWGAGDTEAFF. CDR3 nucleotide sequence: TGTGCCAGCAGTTGGGGGGCAGGGGACACTGAAGCTTTCTTT.

V is TRBV5-6 and J is TRBJ1-4; unclear D gene. V shed 0 bases and J shed 4 bases, with 7 bases lying between them. The germline V gene has CDR1 SGHDT and CDR2 YYEEEE. The CDR3 is 14 amino acids. CDR3 DNA: TGTGCCAGCAGCTTGGGTGCAGTTAATGAAAAACTGTTTTTT. It is translated as CASSLGAVNEKLFF.

The chain carries TRBV6-5 and TRBJ1-1, with TRBD1 matching over 10 bases. Germline V gene lookup returns CDR1 MNHEY and CDR2 SVGAGI. The CDR3 extends over 15 amino acids. The J segment lost 10 bases and the V segment lost 7 bases, leaving 15 bases of the junction unmatched. CDR3 bases: TGTGCCAGCAAGACCCACGACAGGGGGCTGAGGGTAGCTTTCTTT. Protein: CASKTHDRGLRVAFF.

The chain couples TRBV9 to TRBJ1-1, with 7 bases that match TRBD1. Germline CDR1 is SGDLS and CDR2 is YYNGEE. The CDR3 spans 14 residues. J was trimmed by 1 base and V by 4 bases; bases with no gene match: 4. The CDR3 coding sequence is TGTGCCAGCAGCCCTCAGGGGGGGAACACTGAAGCTTTCTTT. Amino acids: CASSPQGGNTEAFF.

J is TRBJ2-2 and V is TRBV25-1; 9 bases are shared with TRBD1. The V gene end was trimmed by 7 bases and the J gene end by 10 bases; junction bases not matched to a gene: 10. Per the germline V gene, CDR1 is MGHDK and CDR2 is SYGVNS. The CDR3 loop spans 14 amino acids. The chain's CDR3 is CASTPTGGYLELFF. In DNA form, the CDR3 reads TGTGCCAGCACACCGACAGGGGGTTATTTGGAGCTGTTTTTT.

The V gene is TRBV11-3, the J gene TRBJ1-1; TRBD1 aligns across 7 bases. The CDR3 has 13 amino acids. After removal of 5 bases from V and 6 bases from J, the junction contained 6 bases not matched to a gene. CDR1 and CDR2 from the germline V gene are SGHNT and YENEEA. CDR3 amino acids: CASSRPGTAEAFF. CDR3 in DNA: TGTGCCAGCAGCCGTCCCGGGACAGCTGAAGCTTTCTTT.

This clone was observed a handful of times. The chain uses TRBV6-6 and TRBJ2-7; 7 nucleotides agree with TRBD2. This CDR3 is 15 amino acids long. J gave up 1 base and V 6 bases, and 9 bases lay outside the gene matches. Germline V gene data show CDR1 as MNHNY and CDR2 as SVGAGI (reference sequence). CDR3 region: CASSPGGRESYEQYF. The CDR3 DNA follows: TGTGCCAGCAGCCCGGGTGGGAGGGAATCCTACGAGCAGTACTTC.

The rearrangement links TRBV6-4 to TRBJ2-1; perhaps TRBD1 as D (6 bases). V shed 4 bases and J shed 6 bases, with 10 bases lying between them. CDR3 length: 13 residues. Germline CDR1 reads MRHNA; CDR2 reads SNTAGT. CDR3 sequence (DNA): TGTGCCAGCAGTGGACAGGCTGGCAATGAGCAGTTCTTC. This codes for CASSGQAGNEQFF.

The V call is TRBV6-5, the J call TRBJ1-4; 7 positions agree with TRBD1. The ends lost 7 bases at V and 8 bases at J; junction bases unmatched: 10. The CDR3 is 14 amino acids. CDR1 and CDR2 (germline): MNHEY, SVGAGI. The CDR3 is CASTNPGQQEKLFF. DNA of the CDR3: TGTGCCAGCACAAACCCGGGACAGCAAGAAAAACTGTTTTTT.

The CDR3 bases are TGTGCCAGCAGTACTCTCGGACAGGGCAATGAAAAACTGTTTTTT. Amino acids: CASSTLGQGNEKLFF. J is TRBJ1-4 and V is TRBV28; 8 bases map to TRBD1. From germline, CDR1 is MDHEN and CDR2 SYDVKM. This CDR3 is built from 15 residues. V was pared by 5 bases and J by 5 bases, with 7 bases of the junction left unmatched.

The chain has TRBV28 and TRBJ1-6; D gene unclear. This CDR3 spans 15 amino acids. Germline V CDR1 and CDR2: MDHEN, SYDVKM. V lost 2 bases to trimming and J lost 9 bases, with 14 bases between them. CDR3 nucleotide sequence: TGTGCCAGCAGTTTAGAAAACATAGGCGGTTCACCCCTCCACTTT. Encoded protein: CASSLENIGGSPLHF.

The rearrangement joins TRBV29-1 to TRBJ2-3, with D tentatively TRBD2 (6 bases). V lost 4 bases to trimming and J lost 3 bases, with 8 bases between them. The germline V gene has CDR1 SQVTM and CDR2 ANQGSEA. CDR3 length equals 12 residues. Here the CDR3 reads CSVGDFTDTQYF. Here the CDR3 DNA reads TGCAGCGTTGGGGACTTTACAGATACGCAGTATTTT.

V usage is TRBV15 and J usage is TRBJ2-7; 7 bases match TRBD1. The J segment lost 4 bases and the V segment lost 0 bases, leaving 3 bases of the junction unmatched. The CDR3 contains 14 residues. Germline-derived CDR1 and CDR2 are LNHNV and YYDKDF (reference sequence). As DNA, the CDR3 is TGTGCCACCAGCAGAGATAACAGGGGTTACGAGCAGTACTTC. As protein: CATSRDNRGYEQYF.

With regard to this clone: Other DNA sequences in the same sample also yield this CDR3. The chain links TRBV7-2 to TRBJ2-7; 9 bases map to TRBD2. V lost 1 base, J lost 7 bases, and 14 bases stayed unmatched. Germline V lookup: CDR1 SGHTA, CDR2 FQGNSA. CDR3 length: 17 residues. This CDR3 reads CASSLVVGAGGLGEQYF. In nucleotides, the CDR3 is TGTGCCAGCAGCTTAGTGGTTGGCGCGGGAGGGTTGGGGGAGCAGTACTTC.

The chain carries TRBV7-2 and TRBJ1-2, with 10 bases lining up with TRBD1. J was trimmed by 3 bases and V by 3 bases; bases with no gene match: 4. This CDR3 is built from 15 residues. Germline-derived CDR1 and CDR2 are SGHTA and FQGNSA. The chain's CDR3 is CASSLIGTGDYGYTF. For the CDR3, the DNA is TGTGCCAGCAGCTTGATCGGGACAGGGGACTATGGCTACACCTTC.

Here the CDR3 reads CASSRTDGTGNTIYF. The CDR3 DNA follows: TGTGCCAGCAGCCGAACCGACGGTACTGGAAACACCATATATTTT. The chain combines TRBV4-2 with TRBJ1-3; D gene ambiguous. The germline V gene encodes CDR1 LGHNA and CDR2 YNFKEQ. The CDR3 runs to 15 residues. V was clipped by 4 bases and J by 2 bases, with 12 bases between them.

The chain has TRBV7-2 and TRBJ1-4; 7 positions match TRBD1. Germline CDR1 is SGHTA and CDR2 is FQGNSA. V was clipped by 3 bases and J by 6 bases; unmatched bases: 7. CDR3 length: 15 residues. The chain's CDR3 is CASSFLRGRDEKLFF. The CDR3 DNA sequence: TGTGCCAGCAGCTTCCTTAGGGGGCGCGATGAAAAACTGTTTTTT.

The chain links TRBV10-3 to TRBJ2-7, with 12 bases identical to TRBD1. This CDR3 contains 13 residues. From germline, CDR1 is ENHRY and CDR2 SYGVKD. V trimming: 10 bases; J trimming: 3 bases; junction bases outside the gene matches: 4. CDR3 loop: CATGTGGVYEQYF. The CDR3 coding sequence is TGTGCCACGGGGACAGGGGGCGTCTACGAGCAGTACTTC.

This chain uses TRBV27 with TRBJ1-5; possible D gene TRBD1, 5 bases. V was shortened by 3 bases and J by 7 bases, with 10 bases between the two germline ends. CDR1 is MNHEY, CDR2 SMNVEV, per germline (reference sequence). The CDR3 totals 13 residues. CDR3 bases: TGTGCCAGCAGTTTCAGGGAGCAGCAGCCCCAGCATTTT. It translates to CASSFREQQPQHF.

In this sample, this clone turned up once. V usage is TRBV5-1 and J usage is TRBJ2-7; 9 bases fit TRBD2. Germline V gene sequence: CDR1 SGHRS, CDR2 YFSETQ. The CDR3 has 15 amino acids. V was clipped by 0 bases and J by 7 bases; unmatched bases: 8. The CDR3 DNA reads TGCGCCAGCAGCTTGGAGGGCGGGAGGGCCGGAGAGCAGTACTTC. This gives the protein CASSLEGGRAGEQYF.